The T cell receptor beta chain under discussion was sequenced for a study of blood T cells in healthy people across ages. The study's findings and limits: Long-lived donors had more naive CD4+ cells and higher diversity than aged donors. Samples with more naive T cells showed higher observed beta diversity.

The CDR3 sequence is 16 residues long. A second PCR, run for roughly 7 to 12 cycles, used a sample-barcoded 5' primer plus a J-beta primer mix. The template-switch adaptor was a 5' adaptor with 12 random nucleotides. It tagged each cDNA molecule. MiXCR, run by TCRdb on the 5' RACE reads, gives a single entry per CDR3 protein. The data show some 690,000 distinct CDR3 sequences, 22% seen once. Concerning this clonotype itself: Its matching antigen is unknown.

This clonotype originated in a man in his 70s in good health. The sequencing input was blood. The chain employs TRBV12-3 or TRBV12-4 and TRBJ2-5; D may be TRBD1 or TRBD2 (5 bases each). Matching the DNA end better, TRBJ2-7 makes the J call doubtful. The CDR3 loop reads CASRKAGTEKIYEQYF. The DNA for the CDR3 is TGTGCCAGCAGGAAAGCCGGGACGGAGAAGATCTACGAGCAGTACTTC.